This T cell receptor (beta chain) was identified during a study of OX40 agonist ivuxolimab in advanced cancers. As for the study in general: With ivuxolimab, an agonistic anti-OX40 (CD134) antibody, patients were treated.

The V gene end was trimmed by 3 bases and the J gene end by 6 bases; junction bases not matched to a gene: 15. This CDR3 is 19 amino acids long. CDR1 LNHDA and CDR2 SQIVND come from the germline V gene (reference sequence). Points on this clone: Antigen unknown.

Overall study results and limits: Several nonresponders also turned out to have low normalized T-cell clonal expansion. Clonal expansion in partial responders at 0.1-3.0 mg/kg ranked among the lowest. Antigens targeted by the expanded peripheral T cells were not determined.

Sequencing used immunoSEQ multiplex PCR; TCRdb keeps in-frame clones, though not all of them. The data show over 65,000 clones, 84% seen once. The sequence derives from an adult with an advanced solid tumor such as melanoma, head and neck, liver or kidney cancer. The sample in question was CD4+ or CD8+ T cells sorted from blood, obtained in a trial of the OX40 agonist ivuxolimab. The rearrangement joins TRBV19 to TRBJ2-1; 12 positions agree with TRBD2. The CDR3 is CASSIRLGLAGGPPNEQFF. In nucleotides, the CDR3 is TGTGCCAGTAGTATCCGCCTCGGGCTAGCGGGAGGGCCACCCAATGAGCAGTTCTTC.